These 2 T cell receptor beta chains share one sample of origin, sequenced in a study of blood T cell repertoires in COVID-19. Repertoires were generated with immunoSEQ multiplex PCR, while TCRdb's copy carries only in-frame clones and drops some. Altogether about 130,000 clones are present, roughly four fifths being singletons, with the ten largest covering approximately 3.9%. The sequenced sample was peripheral blood. The receptors come from a woman aged 45-60 years with acute or convalescent COVID-19.

The chain combines TRBV6-5 with TRBJ2-5; no clear D. Trimming removed 0 bases at V and 7 bases at J, with 15 bases between. The germline gives CDR1 MNHEY, CDR2 SVGAGI. The CDR3 loop spans 15 amino acids. The CDR3 region has the DNA TGTGCCAGCAGTTACTCGAGAGGCTTAGAAGGGACCCAGTACTTC. This encodes CASSYSRGLEGTQYF.

The chain links TRBV6-5 to TRBJ2-1; 12 bases are a match to TRBD2. Germline V CDR1 and CDR2: MNHEY, SVGAGI. This CDR3 has 14 residues. V lost 5 bases to trimming and J lost 5 bases; unmatched junction nucleotides: 1. CDR3 sequence: CASSRTSGDNEQFF. DNA of the CDR3: TGTGCCAGCAGTCGGACTAGCGGGGACAATGAGCAGTTCTTC.